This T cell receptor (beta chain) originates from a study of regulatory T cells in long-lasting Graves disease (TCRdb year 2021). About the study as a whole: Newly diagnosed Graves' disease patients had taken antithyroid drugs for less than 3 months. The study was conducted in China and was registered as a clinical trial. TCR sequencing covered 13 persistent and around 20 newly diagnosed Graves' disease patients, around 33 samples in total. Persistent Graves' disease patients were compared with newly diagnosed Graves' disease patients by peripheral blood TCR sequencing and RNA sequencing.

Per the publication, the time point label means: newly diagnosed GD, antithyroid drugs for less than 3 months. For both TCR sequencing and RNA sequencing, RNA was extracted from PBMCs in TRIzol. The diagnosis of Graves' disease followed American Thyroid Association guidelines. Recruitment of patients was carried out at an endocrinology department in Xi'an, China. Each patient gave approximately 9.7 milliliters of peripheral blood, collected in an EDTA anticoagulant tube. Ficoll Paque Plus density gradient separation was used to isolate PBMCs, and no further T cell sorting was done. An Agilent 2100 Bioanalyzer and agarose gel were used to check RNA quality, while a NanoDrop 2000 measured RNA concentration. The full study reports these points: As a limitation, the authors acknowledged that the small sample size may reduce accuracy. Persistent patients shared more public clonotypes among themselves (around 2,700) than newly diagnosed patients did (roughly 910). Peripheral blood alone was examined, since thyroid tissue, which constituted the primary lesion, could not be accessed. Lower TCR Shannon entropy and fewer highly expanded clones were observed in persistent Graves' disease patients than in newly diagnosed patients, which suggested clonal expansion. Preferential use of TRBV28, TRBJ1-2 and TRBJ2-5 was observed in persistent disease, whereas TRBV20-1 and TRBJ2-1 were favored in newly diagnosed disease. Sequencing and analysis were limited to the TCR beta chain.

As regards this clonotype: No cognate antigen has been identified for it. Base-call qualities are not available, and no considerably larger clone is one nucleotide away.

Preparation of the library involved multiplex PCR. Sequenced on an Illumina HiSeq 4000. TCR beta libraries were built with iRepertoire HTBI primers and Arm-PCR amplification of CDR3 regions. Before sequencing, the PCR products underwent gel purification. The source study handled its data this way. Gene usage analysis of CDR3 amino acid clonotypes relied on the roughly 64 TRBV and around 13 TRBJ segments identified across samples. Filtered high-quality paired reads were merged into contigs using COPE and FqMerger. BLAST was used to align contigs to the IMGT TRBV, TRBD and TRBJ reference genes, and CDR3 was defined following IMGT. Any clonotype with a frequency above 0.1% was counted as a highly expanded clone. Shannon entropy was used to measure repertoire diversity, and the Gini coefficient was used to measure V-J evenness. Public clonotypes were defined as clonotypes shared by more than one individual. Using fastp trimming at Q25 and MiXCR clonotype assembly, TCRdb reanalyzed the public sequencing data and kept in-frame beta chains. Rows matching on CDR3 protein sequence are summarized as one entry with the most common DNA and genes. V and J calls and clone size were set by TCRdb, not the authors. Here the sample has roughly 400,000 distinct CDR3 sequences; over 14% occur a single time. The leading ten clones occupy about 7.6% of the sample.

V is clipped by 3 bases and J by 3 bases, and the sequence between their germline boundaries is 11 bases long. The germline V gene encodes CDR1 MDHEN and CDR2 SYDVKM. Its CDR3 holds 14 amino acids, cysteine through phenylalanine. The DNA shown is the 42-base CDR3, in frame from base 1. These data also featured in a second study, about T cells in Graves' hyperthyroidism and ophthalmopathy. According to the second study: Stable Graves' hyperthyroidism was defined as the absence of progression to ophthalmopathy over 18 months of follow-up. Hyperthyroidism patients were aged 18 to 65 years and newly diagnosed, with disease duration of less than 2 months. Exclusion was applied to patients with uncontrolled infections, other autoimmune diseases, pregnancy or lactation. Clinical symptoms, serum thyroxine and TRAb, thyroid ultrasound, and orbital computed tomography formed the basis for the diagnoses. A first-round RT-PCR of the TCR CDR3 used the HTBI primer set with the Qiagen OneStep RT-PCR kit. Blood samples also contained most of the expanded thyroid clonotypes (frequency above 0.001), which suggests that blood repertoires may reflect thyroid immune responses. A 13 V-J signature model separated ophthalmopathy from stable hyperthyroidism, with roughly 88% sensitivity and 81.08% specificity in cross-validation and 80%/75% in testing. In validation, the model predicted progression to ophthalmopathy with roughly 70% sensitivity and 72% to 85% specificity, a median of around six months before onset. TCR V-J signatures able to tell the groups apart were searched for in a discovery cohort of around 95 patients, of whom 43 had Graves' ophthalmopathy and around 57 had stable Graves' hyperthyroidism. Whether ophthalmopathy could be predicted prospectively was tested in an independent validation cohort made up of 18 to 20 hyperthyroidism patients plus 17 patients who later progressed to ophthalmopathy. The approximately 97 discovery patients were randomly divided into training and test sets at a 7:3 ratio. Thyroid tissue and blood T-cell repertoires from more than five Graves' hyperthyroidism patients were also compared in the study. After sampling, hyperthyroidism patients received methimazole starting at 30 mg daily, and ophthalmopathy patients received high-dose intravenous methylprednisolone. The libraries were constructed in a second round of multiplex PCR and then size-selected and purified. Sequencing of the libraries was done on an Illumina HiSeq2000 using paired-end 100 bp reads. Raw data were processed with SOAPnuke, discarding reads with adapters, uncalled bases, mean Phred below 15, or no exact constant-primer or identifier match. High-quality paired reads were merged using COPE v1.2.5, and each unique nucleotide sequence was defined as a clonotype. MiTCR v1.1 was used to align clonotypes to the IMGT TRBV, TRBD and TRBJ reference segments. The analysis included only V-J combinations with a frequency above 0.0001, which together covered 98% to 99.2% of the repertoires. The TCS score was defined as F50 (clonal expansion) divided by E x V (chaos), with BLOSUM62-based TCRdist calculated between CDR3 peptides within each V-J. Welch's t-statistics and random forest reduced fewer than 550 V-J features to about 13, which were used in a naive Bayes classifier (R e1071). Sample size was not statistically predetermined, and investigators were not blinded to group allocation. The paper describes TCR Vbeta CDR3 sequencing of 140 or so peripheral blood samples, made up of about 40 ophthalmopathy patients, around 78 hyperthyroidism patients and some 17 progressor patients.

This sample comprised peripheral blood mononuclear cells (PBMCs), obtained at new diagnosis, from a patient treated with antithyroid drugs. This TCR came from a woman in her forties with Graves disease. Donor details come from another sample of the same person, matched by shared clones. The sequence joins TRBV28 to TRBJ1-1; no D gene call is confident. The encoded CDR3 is CASSFRTSHTEAFF. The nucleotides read TGTGCCAGCAGTTTTCGGACCTCACACACTGAAGCTTTCTTT.